This TCR beta chain was profiled in a study of T cells after yellow fever vaccination. TCRdb processed the 5' RACE reads anew with MiXCR; each CDR3 protein has one entry. The repertoire holds hundreds of thousands of distinct CDR3 sequences, with approximately 12% as singletons. Trimming took off 7 bases at V and 0 bases at J, with 8 bases between the two ends. Germline V gene sequence: CDR1 DFQATT, CDR2 SNEGSKA (reference sequence). CDR3 length: 12 residues. This clonotype was found many times. The rearrangement joins TRBV20-1 to TRBJ2-3; D call uncertain. The TCR was taken from a man aged 25-45 years who received the YFV17D yellow fever vaccine. Sequencing was performed on PBMCs, taken on the day of the yellow fever booster vaccination. The CDR3 loop reads CSGSRSTDTQYF. The CDR3 nucleotides read TGCAGTGGGTCCCGAAGCACAGATACGCAGTATTTT.